These 9 T cell receptor beta chains were sequenced from one sample in a study of T cells in Graves' hyperthyroidism and ophthalmopathy. RNA transcripts were the template for amplifying TCR beta CDR3 regions. The study used the HTBI primer set for a first-round RT-PCR of the TCR CDR3. TCRdb analysed the multiplex PCR reads with MiXCR anew, one entry per CDR3 protein. The sample has approximately 400,000 distinct CDR3 sequences; approximately 17% are singletons. The sample comprised blood. The origin of the receptors is a man aged 18 to 29 with Graves' ophthalmopathy.

This clonotype was found many times. The chain links TRBV7-8 to TRBJ1-5, with D uncertain. CDR3 size: 16 residues. From germline, CDR1 is SGHVS and CDR2 FQNEAQ. Trimming left V 6 bases short and J 0 bases short, with 15 bases between. CDR3 residues: CASSPRPSYSNQPQHF. The CDR3 region has the DNA TGTGCCAGCAGTCCTCGGCCCTCGTATAGCAATCAGCCCCAGCATTTT. The full variable domain, in which reference TRBV7-8 and TRBJ1-5 provide the parts outside the CDR3, is GAGVSQSPRYKVAKRGQDVALRCDPISGHVSLFWYQQALGQGPEFLTYFQNEAQLDKSGLPSDRFFAERPEGSVSTLKIQRTQQEDSAVYLCASSPRPSYSNQPQHFGDGTRLSIL.

This chain uses TRBV20-1 with TRBJ1-1; unclear D gene. Trimming cost V 0 bases and J 1 base, with 6 bases left between them. The germline gives CDR1 DFQATT, CDR2 SNEGSKA (reference sequence). The CDR3 runs to 13 residues. The CDR3 spells CSARDYGNTEAFF. CDR3 coding DNA: TGCAGTGCTAGAGATTACGGGAACACTGAAGCTTTCTTT.

This chain uses TRBV29-1 with TRBJ2-1, with no clear D. The CDR3 is 11 amino acids. V lost 4 bases and J lost 4, with 5 bases in between. Germline V gives CDR1 SQVTM, CDR2 ANQGSEA. CDR3 coding DNA: TGCAGCGTTGTCGTATACAATGAGCAGTTCTTC. Protein: CSVVVYNEQFF.

This clonotype was detected many times. The V gene is TRBV2, the J gene TRBJ2-7, with 9 bases that match TRBD1. Germline lookup yields CDR1 SNHLY and CDR2 FYNNEI. The CDR3 is made up of 16 amino acids. V trimming: 7 bases; J trimming: 3 bases; junction bases outside the gene matches: 13. CDR3 DNA: TGTGCCAGCAACGTCCCGGGACAGGGAATCGGCTACGAGCAGTACTTC. This encodes CASNVPGQGIGYEQYF.

This clonotype was detected many times. The V and J genes are TRBV6-1 and TRBJ1-5; D remains ambiguous. The V and J ends lost 4 bases and 2 bases respectively, with 12 bases between them. Germline CDR1 and CDR2: MNHNS and SASEGT. This CDR3 has 15 amino acids. The CDR3 is CASSAAHTGNQPQHF. CDR3 coding DNA: TGTGCCAGCAGTGCGGCCCACACCGGCAATCAGCCCCAGCATTTT.

This clonotype was counted many times. The chain combines TRBV2 with TRBJ1-2; 8 bases fit TRBD1. Germline lookup yields CDR1 SNHLY and CDR2 FYNNEI. The CDR3 consists of 16 residues. V trimming: 0 bases; J trimming: 4 bases; junction bases outside the gene matches: 7. The CDR3: CASSEAPGQDFYGYTF. DNA of the CDR3: TGTGCCAGCAGTGAAGCACCGGGACAGGACTTCTATGGCTACACCTTC.

This clonotype appeared many times. The V call is TRBV6-1, the J call TRBJ2-5, with TRBD1 identical over 10 bases. J was trimmed by 1 base and V by 8 bases; bases with no gene match: 4. The CDR3 is 14 residues long. CDR1 and CDR2 from the germline V gene are MNHNS and SASEGT. Here the CDR3 reads CASRDRGLQETQYF. The DNA for the CDR3 is TGTGCCAGCCGGGACAGGGGACTCCAAGAGACCCAGTACTTC.

This clonotype has only a few counts. This chain links TRBV6-6 with TRBJ2-5; D not certain. The CDR3 sequence is 14 residues long. In germline, CDR1 is MNHNY, CDR2 SVGAGI (reference sequence). V gave up 1 base and J gave up 2 bases, with 8 bases separating them. The DNA for the CDR3 is TGTGCCAGCAGTTACTTGGACCATCAAGAGACCCAGTACTTC. This codes for CASSYLDHQETQYF.

This chain links TRBV10-2 with TRBJ1-2; 7 bases agree with TRBD1. The V segment lost 0 bases and the J segment 0 bases; nucleotides outside the gene matches: 7. Germline lookup yields CDR1 WSHSY and CDR2 SAAADI. This CDR3 comprises 17 residues. The CDR3 reads CASSESLVQGANYGYTF. The CDR3 coding sequence is TGCGCCAGCAGTGAGTCGTTGGTCCAGGGGGCTAACTATGGCTACACCTTC.